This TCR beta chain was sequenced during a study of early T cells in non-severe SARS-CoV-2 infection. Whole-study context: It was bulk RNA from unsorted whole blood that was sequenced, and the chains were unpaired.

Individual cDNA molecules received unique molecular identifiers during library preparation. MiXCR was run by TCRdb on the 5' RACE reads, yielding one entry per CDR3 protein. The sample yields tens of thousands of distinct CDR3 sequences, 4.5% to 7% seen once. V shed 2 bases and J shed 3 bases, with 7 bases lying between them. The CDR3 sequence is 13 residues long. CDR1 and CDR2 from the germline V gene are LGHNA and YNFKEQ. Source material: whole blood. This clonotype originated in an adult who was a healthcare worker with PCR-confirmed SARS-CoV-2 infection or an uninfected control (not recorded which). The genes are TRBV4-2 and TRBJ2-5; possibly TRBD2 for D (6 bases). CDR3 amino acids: CASSQRGEETQYF. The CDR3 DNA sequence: TGTGCCAGCAGCCAACGCGGGGAAGAGACCCAGTACTTC.